Following are 21 T cell receptor beta chains from one sample sequenced in a study of tumor and adjacent non-tumor tissue in lung cancer. No cell sorting was done before RNA was extracted from the tissue. The library came from three nested PCR rounds adapted from ARM-PCR protocols. TCRdb ran MiXCR on the multiplex PCR reads and lists one entry per CDR3 protein. Among about 85,000 distinct CDR3 sequences listed, roughly three fifths were seen once. The specimen was lung tumor tissue. The receptors shown here come from a man aged 65 to 79 with non-small cell lung cancer.

In the case of this clonotype: Relative to the germline gene, one junction end is altered; a read error may explain this. V and J are TRBV6-1 and TRBJ2-6; D is perhaps TRBD1 (6 bases). The CDR3 contains 16 residues. Germline-derived CDR1 and CDR2 are MNHNS and SASEGT. The CDR3 bases are TGTGTCAGTAGTGCCGAGGACAGTTCTGGGGCCAACGTTCTGACTTTC. It translates to CVSSAEDSSGANVLTF.

To note about this clonotype: A much bigger clone sits one base away, suggesting this may be a read error. The rearrangement joins TRBV20-1 to TRBJ1-4; D is possibly TRBD1 (5 bases). The CDR3 runs 13 residues. Germline values: CDR1 DFQATT, CDR2 SNEGSKA (reference sequence). DNA of the CDR3: TGCAGTGCTACGACAGTGCCCGAAGAAAAACTGTCTTTT. As protein: CSATTVPEEKLSF.

This clonotype appeared many times. The chain couples TRBV4-1 to TRBJ2-3; TRBD1 aligns across 9 bases. CDR1 MGHRA and CDR2 YSYEKL come from the germline V gene. J was trimmed by 1 base and V by 2 bases; bases with no gene match: 1. The CDR3 length is 15 residues. Here the CDR3 DNA reads TGCGCCAGCAGCCAACGGGACAGGGGCACAGATACGCAGTATTTT. Amino acids: CASSQRDRGTDTQYF.

In this sample, this clonotype turned up once. The chain couples TRBV6-5 to TRBJ2-5; 7 positions agree with TRBD2. Germline V gene lookup returns CDR1 MNHEY and CDR2 SVGAGI. CDR3 length: 15 residues. The DNA for the CDR3 is TGTGTCATCAGTTATTCGCAAGCGGGGCAAGAGACCCAGTACTTC. Amino acids: CVISYSQAGQETQYF.

A remark on this clonotype: The CDR3 does not end in the conserved phenylalanine or tryptophan, so this is likely a read error. The chain employs TRBV6-6 and TRBJ2-7; weak D call: TRBD2 (5 bases). Germline lookup yields CDR1 MNHNY and CDR2 SVGAGI (reference sequence). CDR3 size: 13 residues. CDR3 sequence (DNA): TGTGCCAGCAGAGGGAGAACGTCCTATGAGCAGTACTTA. Translating it yields CASRGRTSYEQYL.

Points on this clonotype: Possible read error: a much larger clone is one base away. The genes are TRBV24-1 and TRBJ2-3, with D possibly being TRBD1 or TRBD2 (7 bases each). The CDR3 spans 12 residues. Germline CDR1 is KGHDR and CDR2 is SFDVKD. The CDR3 spells CVTEDRREMQYF. The CDR3 DNA is TGTGTCACCGAGGACAGGCGGGAGATGCAGTATTTT.

The J gene is TRBJ1-2, the V gene TRBV6-5; possible D gene TRBD1, 6 bases. Germline CDR1 is MNHEY and CDR2 is SVGAGI. Between the trimmed V and J ends, which lost 5 bases and 0 bases, there was a span of 13 bases. CDR3 length: 15 amino acids. The CDR3 loop is CASSRQVAANYGYTF. CDR3 nucleotides: TGTGCCAGCAGTAGACAGGTTGCGGCTAACTATGGCTACACCTTC.

For this clonotype: A read error may explain this, as a much larger clone is one base away. J is TRBJ1-4 and V is TRBV5-4; D may be TRBD1 (6 bases). CDR1 and CDR2 from the germline V gene are SGHNT and YYREEE (reference sequence). The length of the CDR3 is 17 residues. Here the CDR3 reads CATSLSWTETTNEKLFF. CDR3 in DNA: TGTGCCACCAGCTTGAGCTGGACAGAGACAACTAATGAAAAACTGTTTTTT. Filled out from reference TRBV5-4 and TRBJ1-4, the complete variable domain reads ETGVTQSPTHLIKTRGQQVTLRCSSQSGHNTVSWYQQALGQGPQFIFQYYREEENGRGNFPPRFSGLQFPNYSSELNVNALELDDSALYLCATSLSWTETTNEKLFFGSGTQLSVL.

This clonotype has only a few counts. The J gene is TRBJ2-3, the V gene TRBV4-2, with D perhaps TRBD2 (6 bases). V was shortened by 6 bases and J by 0 bases, with 19 bases between the two germline ends. Germline-derived CDR1 and CDR2 are LGHNA and YNFKEQ. This CDR3 region has 17 residues. CDR3 DNA sequence: TGTGCCAGCAGTCAGGGTCGACTAGTGACTAGCACAGATACGCAGTATTTT. This translates into CASSQGRLVTSTDTQYF.

This clonotype was counted at least ten times. This chain joins TRBV5-4 and TRBJ2-7; a possible D gene is TRBD1 (5 bases). The germline CDR1 and CDR2 sequences are SGHNT and YYREEE (reference sequence). V was shortened by 3 bases and J by 3 bases, with 10 bases between the two germline ends. This CDR3 contains 13 residues. Here the CDR3 reads CASSSQGLYEQYF. The CDR3 DNA reads TGTGCCAGCAGCTCCCAGGGCCTCTACGAGCAGTACTTC.

This clonotype was seen once. One junction end disagrees with the germline gene, perhaps due to a read error. The rearrangement uses TRBV24-1 and TRBJ2-7, with D uncertain. Germline V gene lookup returns CDR1 KGHDR and CDR2 SFDVKD. The CDR3 is made up of 13 amino acids. The CDR3 DNA follows: TGTGCCACCAGTGATACGGTGGGCTACGAGCAGTGCTTC. This translates into CATSDTVGYEQCF.

Worth noting for this clonotype: Since a much larger clone is just one base distant, this may be a read error. V and J are TRBV29-1 and TRBJ2-7; the D is unclear. The germline V gene has CDR1 SQVTM and CDR2 ANQGSEA. The V and J ends lost 4 bases and 0 bases respectively, with 7 bases between them. CDR3 size: 12 residues. This chain's CDR3 is CSVVLGSYEQYF. The CDR3 region has the DNA TGCAGCGTTGTTCTGGGCTCCTACGAGCAGTACTTC.

With regard to this clonotype: One base away lies a much larger clone, so this may be a sequencing read error. This chain joins TRBV6-5 and TRBJ2-5; TRBD2 aligns across 8 bases. The CDR3 sequence is 14 residues long. V lost 10 bases and J lost 5; bases outside the gene matches: 12. CDR1 and CDR2 from the germline V gene are MNHEY and SVGAGI. The CDR3 is CANGRESLDETQYF. DNA of the CDR3: TGTGCCAACGGGAGGGAGAGTTTAGACGAGACCCAGTACTTC.

Details on this clonotype: A much larger clonotype is one base distant, so this may be a read error. The rearrangement links TRBV7-9 to TRBJ1-1; 7 positions agree with TRBD1. The V gene end was trimmed by 2 bases and the J gene end by 4 bases; junction bases not matched to a gene: 7. The CDR3 runs 15 residues. Looked up from germline, CDR1 is SEHNR and CDR2 is FQNEAQ (reference sequence). CDR3: CASSLTGAKSTEAFF. DNA for the CDR3: TGTGCCAGCAGCTTAACAGGGGCTAAGAGCACTGAAGCTTTCTTT. Variable domain in full (rest from reference TRBV7-9 and TRBJ1-1): DTGVSQNPRHKITKRGQNVTFRCDPISEHNRLYWYRQTLGQGPEFLTYFQNEAQLEKSRLLSDRFSAERPKGSFSTLEIQRTEQGDSAMYLCASSLTGAKSTEAFFGQGTRLTVV.

There are a few counts of this clonotype. It may be a read error: a sequence one base away is much more abundant. The chain uses TRBV29-1 and TRBJ1-5; D ambiguous. V was shortened by 2 bases and J by 7 bases, with 12 bases between the two germline ends. CDR3 length: 13 amino acids. The germline CDR1 and CDR2 sequences are SQVTM and ANQGSEA. CDR3 sequence: CSVESASGQPQHF. The CDR3 DNA reads TGCAGCGTTGAAAGCGCGTCGGGACAGCCCCAGCATTTT.

This clonotype was seen only once. A junction boundary mismatches the germline segment, possibly from a read error. J is TRBJ2-7 and V is TRBV2; 9 bases agree with TRBD1. The CDR3 loop spans 14 amino acids. The V gene's germline CDR1 is SNHLY and CDR2 FYNNEI. CDR3 DNA sequence: TGTGCCTGCAGTGCACAGGGGGCGTTCTACGAGCAGTACTTC. It specifies CACSAQGAFYEQYF.

As to this clonotype: A read error may produce the germline difference seen at one junction end. The V call is TRBV6-5, the J call TRBJ2-2; TRBD1 aligns across 10 bases. The germline gives CDR1 MNHEY, CDR2 SVGAGI. The CDR3 length is 15 residues. The CDR3 protein is CASSGLTGGTGELFF. CDR3 DNA sequence: TGTGCCAGCAGTGGCCTGACAGGGGGCACCGGGGAGCTGTTTTTC.

In this sample, this clonotype turned up many times. The chain joins TRBV4-2 to TRBJ1-2; D remains unclear. Germline V gene lookup returns CDR1 LGHNA and CDR2 YNFKEQ. This CDR3 spans 16 amino acids. Trimming shortened V by 3 bases and J by 1 base, and 15 bases separated the two germline ends. DNA for the CDR3: TGTGCCAGCAGCCAGGACCAAACGGGGAGTAACTATGGCTACACCTTC. Protein product: CASSQDQTGSNYGYTF.

The rearrangement links TRBV10-1 to TRBJ2-7; no reliable D call. The germline V gene encodes CDR1 WNHNN and CDR2 SYGVQD (reference sequence). CDR3 length: 15 residues. The V end lost 6 bases, the J end lost 3 bases, and 18 bases lay between the germline ends. In DNA form, the CDR3 reads TGCGCCAGCAGCCTAGATCTGTCTCGCCTCTACGAGCAGTACTTC. Protein product: CASSLDLSRLYEQYF.

J is TRBJ1-4 and V is TRBV6-2 or TRBV6-3; 9 bases are shared with TRBD1. The CDR3 runs 14 residues. V dropped 6 bases and J dropped 7; count of bases not matched to a gene: 6. In germline, CDR1 is MNHEY, CDR2 SVGEGT. The chain's CDR3 is CASRSGQGGEKLFF. CDR3 sequence (DNA): TGTGCCAGCAGATCGGGACAGGGCGGTGAAAAACTGTTTTTT.

This clonotype was recorded a few times. A much more abundant neighbour one base away suggests this may be a read error. CDR3 nucleotide sequence: TGTGCTAGTGGTTTAGCCCCATCGGGGCAGGACACCCCCTATGAGCAGTCCTTC. Translated: CASGLAPSGQDTPYEQSF. This chain uses TRBV12-5 with TRBJ2-1; tentatively, D is TRBD1 or TRBD2 (5 bases each). Germline CDR1 LGHNT, CDR2 FRNRAP. This CDR3 region has 18 residues.